The 14 T cell receptor beta chains listed next were all sequenced from one sample in a study of cytomegalovirus exposure and HLA in healthy donors. PCR employed 60 Vbeta and 13 Jbeta primers. TCRdb's copy holds only in-frame clones and misses some; the assay was immunoSEQ multiplex PCR. The profile covers 120,000 to 150,000 clones, with roughly four fifths appearing a single time and around 4% taken by the ten largest. Sequencing was carried out using PBMCs. These receptors came from a man aged 40-50 years in good health and CMV-seropositive.

The V gene is TRBV6-1, the J gene TRBJ2-7, with 8 bases matching TRBD1. Per germline, CDR1 MNHNS and CDR2 SASEGT. V shed 6 bases and J 7 bases; nucleotides not matched to a gene: 11. The CDR3 totals 14 residues. CDR3 sequence: CASSGDRTSGEQYF. The CDR3 DNA reads TGTGCCAGCAGCGGGGACAGGACCTCAGGAGAGCAGTACTTC.

The rearrangement joins TRBV9 to TRBJ2-5; 9 bases match TRBD2. The CDR3 has 16 residues. J was trimmed by 0 bases and V by 3 bases; bases with no gene match: 6. Germline V gene data show CDR1 as SGDLS and CDR2 as YYNGEE. The CDR3 loop reads CASSGVGLAHQETQYF. The CDR3 DNA follows: TGTGCCAGCAGCGGGGTGGGACTAGCCCACCAAGAGACCCAGTACTTC. Together with reference TRBV9 and TRBJ2-5, the CDR3 gives the full variable domain: DSGVTQTPKHLITATGQRVTLRCSPRSGDLSVYWYQQSLDQGLQFLIQYYNGEERAKGNILERFSAQQFPDLHSELNLSSLELGDSALYFCASSGVGLAHQETQYFGPGTRLLVL.

The chain employs TRBV4-1 and TRBJ1-4; 8 bases line up with TRBD1. V lost 4 bases and J lost 7; bases outside the gene matches: 11. In germline, CDR1 is MGHRA, CDR2 YSYEKL. The CDR3 length is 16 residues. The CDR3 bases are TGCGCCAGCAGCCTACGACGGACAGGGCAAGGTGAAAAACTGTTTTTT. Translation gives CASSLRRTGQGEKLFF.

The chain uses TRBV6-5 and TRBJ1-5, with D possibly matching TRBD1 (6 bases). V was trimmed by 6 bases and J by 0 bases, leaving 12 bases between them. The germline CDR1 and CDR2 sequences are MNHEY and SVGAGI. CDR3 length equals 15 residues. CDR3 bases: TGTGCCAGCAGGGGCCAGGGGAATAGCAATCAGCCCCAGCATTTT. Amino acid sequence: CASRGQGNSNQPQHF.

The chain recombines TRBV29-1 with TRBJ1-2; D not resolved. With 3 bases removed from V and 0 bases from J, the gap between germline ends came to 5 bases. This CDR3 has 12 residues. Germline values: CDR1 SQVTM, CDR2 ANQGSEA. The CDR3 nucleotides are TGCAGCGTTGACAGGTCTAACTATGGCTACACCTTC. It codes for CSVDRSNYGYTF.

The chain employs TRBV27 and TRBJ1-1; TRBD1 aligns across 10 bases. Germline V gene lookup returns CDR1 MNHEY and CDR2 SMNVEV (reference sequence). This CDR3 is built from 15 residues. The V and J ends lost 5 bases and 4 bases, in that order; junction bases with no gene match: 7. CDR3 loop: CASSPDRGFSTEAFF. The CDR3 DNA follows: TGTGCCAGCAGTCCGGACAGGGGGTTTAGCACTGAAGCTTTCTTT.

The chain links TRBV6-1 to TRBJ2-6; D may be TRBD1 (6 bases). V lost 3 bases and J lost 2, with 11 bases in between. Germline-derived CDR1 and CDR2 are MNHNS and SASEGT. The CDR3 sequence is 16 residues long. The CDR3 coding sequence is TGTGCCAGCAGTGACTATCCAGGGGCTGGGGCCAACGTCCTGACTTTC. Its protein product is CASSDYPGAGANVLTF.

The chain carries TRBV18 and TRBJ1-3; no firm D call. Germline V gene sequence: CDR1 KGHSH, CDR2 LQKENI. V gave up 3 bases and J gave up 3 bases, with 9 bases separating them. The CDR3 is made up of 14 amino acids. DNA of the CDR3: TGTGCCAGCTCACCTTCCCAGCGTGGAAACACCATATATTTT. Translating gives CASSPSQRGNTIYF.

The chain is built from TRBV5-4 and TRBJ1-4; D remains ambiguous. The CDR3 has 15 residues. Between the trimmed V and J ends, which lost 0 bases and 0 bases, there was a span of 6 bases. Looked up from germline, CDR1 is SGHNT and CDR2 is YYREEE (reference sequence). CDR3 nucleotide sequence: TGTGCCAGCAGCTTGGGAGCCGCAACTAATGAAAAACTGTTTTTT. Translating gives CASSLGAATNEKLFF.

This clone was seen only a few times. This chain joins TRBV7-2 and TRBJ1-4; 8 positions match TRBD1. V shed 5 bases, J shed 7 bases, and the junction held 3 bases outside the gene matches. CDR1 SGHTA and CDR2 FQGNSA come from the germline V gene. This CDR3 is built from 13 residues. The CDR3 DNA sequence: TGTGCCAGCAGCCTCGACAGGGGTGAAAAACTGTTTTTT. Amino acids: CASSLDRGEKLFF.

This sequence joins TRBV5-1 and TRBJ1-6; 7 bases are shared with TRBD1. J lost 7 bases, V lost 5 bases, and 12 bases had no gene match. CDR1 is SGHRS and CDR2 is YFSETQ in the germline V gene. This CDR3 is built from 16 residues. For the CDR3, the DNA is TGCGCCAGCAGGACCGGAGGGGGCTTGGGAAATTCACCCCTCCACTTT. It codes for CASRTGGGLGNSPLHF. Drawing the rest from reference TRBV5-1 and TRBJ1-6, the complete variable domain is KAGVTQTPRYLIKTRGQQVTLSCSPISGHRSVSWYQQTPGQGLQFLFEYFSETQRNKGNFPGRFSGRQFSNSRSEMNVSTLELGDSALYLCASRTGGGLGNSPLHFGNGTRLTVT.

For the CDR3, the DNA is TGTGCCAGTAGTTACAGACAGGGAGGCAATCAGCCCCAGCATTTT. This gives the protein CASSYRQGGNQPQHF. V and J are TRBV19 and TRBJ1-5; the match to TRBD1 covers 7 bases. Per germline, CDR1 LNHDA and CDR2 SQIVND (reference sequence). CDR3 length: 15 residues. With 5 bases clipped from V and 2 bases from J, the junction kept 6 bases outside the gene matches.

This clone was counted a single time. CDR3 protein: CASSPGKNTEAFF. The DNA of the CDR3 is TGCGCCAGCAGCCCCGGGAAGAACACTGAAGCTTTCTTT. This sequence joins TRBV4-1 and TRBJ1-1; D is unclear. This CDR3 is built from 13 residues. V was shortened by 4 bases and J by 1 base, with 7 bases between the two germline ends. Germline CDR1 MGHRA, CDR2 YSYEKL.

The chain links TRBV6-1 to TRBJ2-7; possible D gene TRBD1, 6 bases. CDR3 length equals 15 residues. From germline, CDR1 is MNHNS and CDR2 SASEGT. V was clipped by 5 bases and J by 2 bases, with 16 bases between them. The CDR3 region is CASSNHRTATYEQYF. DNA of the CDR3: TGTGCCAGCAGTAACCACAGGACAGCTACCTACGAGCAGTACTTC.